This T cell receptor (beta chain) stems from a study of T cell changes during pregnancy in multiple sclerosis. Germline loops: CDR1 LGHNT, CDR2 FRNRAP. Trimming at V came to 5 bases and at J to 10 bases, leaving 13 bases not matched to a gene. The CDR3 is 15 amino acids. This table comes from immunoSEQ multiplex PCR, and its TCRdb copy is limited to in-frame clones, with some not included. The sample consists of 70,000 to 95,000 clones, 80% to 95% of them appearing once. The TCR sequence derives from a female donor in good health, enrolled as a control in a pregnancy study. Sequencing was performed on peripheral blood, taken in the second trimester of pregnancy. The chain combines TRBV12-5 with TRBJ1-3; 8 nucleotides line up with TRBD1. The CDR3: CASGQGQGEVLTIYF. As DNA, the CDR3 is TGTGCTAGTGGTCAAGGACAGGGAGAGGTTTTGACCATATATTTT.